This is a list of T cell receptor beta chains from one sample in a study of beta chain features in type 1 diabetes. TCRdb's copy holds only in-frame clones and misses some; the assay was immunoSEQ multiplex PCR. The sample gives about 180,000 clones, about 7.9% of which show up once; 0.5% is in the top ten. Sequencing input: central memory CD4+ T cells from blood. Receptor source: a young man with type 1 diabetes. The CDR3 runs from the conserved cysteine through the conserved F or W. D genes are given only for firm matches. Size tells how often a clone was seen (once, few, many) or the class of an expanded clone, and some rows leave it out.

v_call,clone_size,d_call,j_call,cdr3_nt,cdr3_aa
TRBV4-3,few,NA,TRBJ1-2,TGCGCCAGCAGCCAAGATGGGGGGGCCGGCGTAGGTGGCTACACCTTC,CASSQDGGAGVGGYTF
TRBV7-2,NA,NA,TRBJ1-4,TGTGCCAGCAGCCGGACAGACCTAAATGAAAAACTGTTTTTT,CASSRTDLNEKLFF
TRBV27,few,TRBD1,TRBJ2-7,TGTGCCAGCAGACGCGGGACAGGACCGATAAAATTCTACGAGCAGTACTTC,CASRRGTGPIKFYEQYF
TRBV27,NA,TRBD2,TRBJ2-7,TGTGCCAGCAGAAGCGGGGGATCAACCTACGAGCAGTACTTC,CASRSGGSTYEQYF
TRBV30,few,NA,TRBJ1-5,TGTGCCTGGAGCCGGGGGGTGATTAATCAGCCCCAGCATTTT,CAWSRGVINQPQHF
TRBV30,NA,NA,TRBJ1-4,TGTGCCTGGAGTGCAGGGATCACTAATGAAAAACTGTTTTTT,CAWSAGITNEKLFF
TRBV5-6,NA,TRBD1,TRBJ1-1,TGTGCCAGCAGCTTTCGGACAACCGGGACAGCGAACACTGAAGCTTTCTTT,CASSFRTTGTANTEAFF
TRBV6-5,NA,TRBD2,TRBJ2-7,TGTGCGTCGGGTAGCGGGGCGTACGAGCAGTACTTC,CASGSGAYEQYF
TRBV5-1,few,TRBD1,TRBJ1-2,TGCGCCAGCAGCTCGGGACAGGACTATGGCTACACCTTC,CASSSGQDYGYTF
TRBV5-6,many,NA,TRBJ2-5,TGTGCCAGCAGCTTGGGAGGGGACATGGGGTACTTC,CASSLGGDMGYF